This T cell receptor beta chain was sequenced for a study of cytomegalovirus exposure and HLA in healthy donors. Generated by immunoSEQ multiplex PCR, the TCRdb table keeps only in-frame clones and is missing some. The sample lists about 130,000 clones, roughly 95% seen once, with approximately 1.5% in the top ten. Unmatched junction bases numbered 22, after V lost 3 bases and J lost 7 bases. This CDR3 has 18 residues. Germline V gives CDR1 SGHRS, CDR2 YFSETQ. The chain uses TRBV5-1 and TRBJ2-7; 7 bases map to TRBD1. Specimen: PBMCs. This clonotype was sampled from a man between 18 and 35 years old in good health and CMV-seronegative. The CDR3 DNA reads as TGCGCCAGCAGCTCCTCTTCCATAGGGGGCAATACGGGGAGTGAGCAGTACTTC. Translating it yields CASSSSSIGGNTGSEQYF.